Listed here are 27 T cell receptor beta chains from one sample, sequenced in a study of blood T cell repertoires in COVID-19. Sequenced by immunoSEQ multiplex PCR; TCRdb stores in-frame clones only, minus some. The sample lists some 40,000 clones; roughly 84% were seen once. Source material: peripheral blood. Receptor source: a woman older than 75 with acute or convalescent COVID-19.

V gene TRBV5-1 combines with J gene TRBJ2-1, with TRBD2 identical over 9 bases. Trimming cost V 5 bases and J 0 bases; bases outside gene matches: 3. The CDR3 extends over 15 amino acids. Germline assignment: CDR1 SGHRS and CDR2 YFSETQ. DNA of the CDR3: TGCGCCAGCAGTCCTAGCGGGATCTCCTACAATGAGCAGTTCTTC. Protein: CASSPSGISYNEQFF.

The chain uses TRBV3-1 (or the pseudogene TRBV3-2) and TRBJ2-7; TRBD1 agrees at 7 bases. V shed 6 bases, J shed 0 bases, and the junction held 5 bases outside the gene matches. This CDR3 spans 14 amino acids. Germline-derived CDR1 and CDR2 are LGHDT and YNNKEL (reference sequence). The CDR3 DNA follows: TGTGCCAGCAGACAACAGGGGAGCTCCTACGAGCAGTACTTC. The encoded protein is CASRQQGSSYEQYF.

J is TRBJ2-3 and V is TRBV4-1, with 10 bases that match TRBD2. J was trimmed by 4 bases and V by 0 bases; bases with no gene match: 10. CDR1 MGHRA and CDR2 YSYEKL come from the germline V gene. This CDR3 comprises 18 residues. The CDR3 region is CASSQDLELAGVSDTQYF. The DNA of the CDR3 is TGCGCCAGCAGCCAAGACCTTGAGCTAGCGGGAGTTTCAGATACGCAGTATTTT.

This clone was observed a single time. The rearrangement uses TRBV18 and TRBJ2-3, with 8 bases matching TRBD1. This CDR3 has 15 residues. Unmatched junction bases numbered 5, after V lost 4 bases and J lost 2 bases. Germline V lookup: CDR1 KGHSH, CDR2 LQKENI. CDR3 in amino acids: CASSRRTGNTDTQYF. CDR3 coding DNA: TGTGCCAGCTCACGTCGGACAGGGAACACAGATACGCAGTATTTT.

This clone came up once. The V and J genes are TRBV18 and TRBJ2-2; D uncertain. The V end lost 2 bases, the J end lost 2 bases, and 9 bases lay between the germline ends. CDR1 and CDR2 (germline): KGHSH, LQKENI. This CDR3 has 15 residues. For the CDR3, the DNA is TGTGCCAGCTCACCAGGAGCAGCAAACACCGGGGAGCTGTTTTTT. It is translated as CASSPGAANTGELFF.

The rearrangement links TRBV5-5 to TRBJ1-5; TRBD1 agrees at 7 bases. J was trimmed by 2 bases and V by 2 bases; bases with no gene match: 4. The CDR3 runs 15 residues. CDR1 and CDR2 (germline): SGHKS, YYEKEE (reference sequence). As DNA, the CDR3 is TGTGCCAGCAGCTTTCGACAGGGTGGCAATCAGCCCCAGCATTTT. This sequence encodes CASSFRQGGNQPQHF.

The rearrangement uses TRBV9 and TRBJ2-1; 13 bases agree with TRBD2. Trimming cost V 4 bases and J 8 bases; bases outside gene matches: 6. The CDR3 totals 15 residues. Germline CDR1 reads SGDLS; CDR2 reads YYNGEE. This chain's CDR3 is CASSQTSGRFDEQFF. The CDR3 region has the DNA TGTGCCAGCAGCCAGACTAGCGGGAGGTTCGATGAGCAGTTCTTC.

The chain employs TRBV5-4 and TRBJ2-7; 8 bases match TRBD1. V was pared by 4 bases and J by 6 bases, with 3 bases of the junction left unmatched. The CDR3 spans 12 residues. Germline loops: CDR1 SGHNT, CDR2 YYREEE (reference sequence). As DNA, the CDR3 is TGTGCCAGCAGCAACAGGGGGAGCGAGCAGTACTTC. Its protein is CASSNRGSEQYF.

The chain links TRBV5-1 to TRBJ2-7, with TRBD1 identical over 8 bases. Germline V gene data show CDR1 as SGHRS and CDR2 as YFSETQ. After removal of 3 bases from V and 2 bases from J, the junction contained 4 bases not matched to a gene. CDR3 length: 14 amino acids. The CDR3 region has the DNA TGCGCCAGCAGCTCTGGACAGGGCCCCTACGAGCAGTACTTC. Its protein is CASSSGQGPYEQYF.

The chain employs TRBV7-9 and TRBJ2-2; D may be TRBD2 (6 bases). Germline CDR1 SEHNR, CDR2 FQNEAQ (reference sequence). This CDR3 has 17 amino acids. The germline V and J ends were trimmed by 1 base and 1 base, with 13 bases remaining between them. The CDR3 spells CASSLVGRDLNTGELFF. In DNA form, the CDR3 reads TGTGCCAGCAGCTTAGTAGGTCGGGACTTGAACACCGGGGAGCTGTTTTTT.

CDR3 sequence reads: CASSSGTSGIYEQYF. The CDR3 bases are TGTGCCAGCAGCTCTGGGACTAGCGGCATCTACGAGCAGTACTTC. This chain connects TRBV7-2 to TRBJ2-7, with 11 bases identical to TRBD2. CDR1 is SGHTA, CDR2 FQGNSA, per germline. The V segment lost 4 bases and the J segment 3 bases; nucleotides outside the gene matches: 5. The CDR3 contains 15 residues. Drawing the rest from reference TRBV7-2 and TRBJ2-7, the complete variable domain is GAGVSQSPSNKVTEKGKDVELRCDPISGHTALYWYRQSLGQGLEFLIYFQGNSAPDKSGLPSDRFSAERTGGSVSTLTIQRTQQEDSAVYLCASSSGTSGIYEQYFGPGTRLTVT.

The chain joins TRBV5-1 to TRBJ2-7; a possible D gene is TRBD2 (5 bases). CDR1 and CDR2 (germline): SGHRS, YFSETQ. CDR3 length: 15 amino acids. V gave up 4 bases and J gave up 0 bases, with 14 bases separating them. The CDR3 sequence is CASSPVGTSSYEQYF. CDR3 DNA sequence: TGCGCCAGCAGCCCGGTGGGTACTAGCTCCTACGAGCAGTACTTC.

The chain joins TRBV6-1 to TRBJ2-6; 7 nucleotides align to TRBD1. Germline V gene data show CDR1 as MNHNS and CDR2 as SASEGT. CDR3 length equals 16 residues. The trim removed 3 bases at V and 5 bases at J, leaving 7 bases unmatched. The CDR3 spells CASSDPVGQRANVLTF. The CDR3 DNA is TGTGCCAGCAGTGACCCTGTGGGACAGAGGGCCAACGTCCTGACTTTC.

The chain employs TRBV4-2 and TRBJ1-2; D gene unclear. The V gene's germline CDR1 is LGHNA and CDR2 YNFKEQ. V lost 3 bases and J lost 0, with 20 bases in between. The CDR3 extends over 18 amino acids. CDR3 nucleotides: TGTGCCAGCAGCCAGCTCATACCAACATCATCAGCTAACTATGGCTACACCTTC. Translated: CASSQLIPTSSANYGYTF.

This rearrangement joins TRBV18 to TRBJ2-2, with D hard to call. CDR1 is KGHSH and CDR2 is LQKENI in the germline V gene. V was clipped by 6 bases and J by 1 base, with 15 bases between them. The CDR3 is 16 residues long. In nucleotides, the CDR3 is TGTGCCAGCTCCCCTGATATAAACAGGAACACCGGGGAGCTGTTTTTT. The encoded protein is CASSPDINRNTGELFF.

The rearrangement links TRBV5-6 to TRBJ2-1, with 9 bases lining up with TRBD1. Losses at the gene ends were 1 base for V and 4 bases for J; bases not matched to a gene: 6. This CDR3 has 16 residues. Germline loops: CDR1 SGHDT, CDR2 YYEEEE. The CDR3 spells CASSLWGTGWYNEQFF. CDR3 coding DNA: TGTGCCAGCAGCTTGTGGGGGACAGGGTGGTACAATGAGCAGTTCTTC.

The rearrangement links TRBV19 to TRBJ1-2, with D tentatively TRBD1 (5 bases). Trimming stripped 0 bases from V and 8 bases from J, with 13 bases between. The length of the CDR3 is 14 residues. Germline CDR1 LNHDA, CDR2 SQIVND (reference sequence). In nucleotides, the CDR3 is TGTGCCAGTAGTATAGACGACAGAATCTGGGGCTACACCTTC. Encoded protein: CASSIDDRIWGYTF. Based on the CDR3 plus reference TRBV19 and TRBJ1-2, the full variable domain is DGGITQSPKYLFRKEGQNVTLSCEQNLNHDAMYWYRQDPGQGLRLIYYSQIVNDFQKGDIAEGYSVSREKKESFPLTVTSAQKNPTAFYLCASSIDDRIWGYTFGSGTRLTVV.

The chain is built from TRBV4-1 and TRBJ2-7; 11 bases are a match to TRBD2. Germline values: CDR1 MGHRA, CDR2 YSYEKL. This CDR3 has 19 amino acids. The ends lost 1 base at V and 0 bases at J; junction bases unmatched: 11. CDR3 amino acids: CASSQVRGLAGGDSYEQYF. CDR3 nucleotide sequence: TGCGCCAGCAGCCAAGTTCGAGGACTAGCGGGCGGTGACTCCTACGAGCAGTACTTC.

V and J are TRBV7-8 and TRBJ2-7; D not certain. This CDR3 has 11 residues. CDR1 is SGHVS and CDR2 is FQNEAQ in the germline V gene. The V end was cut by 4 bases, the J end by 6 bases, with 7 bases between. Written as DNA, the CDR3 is TGTGCCAGCAGCTCAGTATCCGAGCAGTACTTC. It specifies CASSSVSEQYF.

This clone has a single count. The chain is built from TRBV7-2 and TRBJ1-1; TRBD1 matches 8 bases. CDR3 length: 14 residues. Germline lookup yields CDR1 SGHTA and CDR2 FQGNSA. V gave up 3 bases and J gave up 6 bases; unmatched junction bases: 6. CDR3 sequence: CASSLSRQGSEAFF. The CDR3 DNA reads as TGTGCCAGCAGCTTGTCACGACAGGGGTCTGAAGCTTTCTTT.

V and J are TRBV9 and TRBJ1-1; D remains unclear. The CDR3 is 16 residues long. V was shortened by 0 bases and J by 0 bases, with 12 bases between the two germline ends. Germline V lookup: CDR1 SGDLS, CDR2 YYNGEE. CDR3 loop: CASSVAPPGMNTEAFF. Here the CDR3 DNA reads TGTGCCAGCAGCGTAGCCCCGCCGGGGATGAACACTGAAGCTTTCTTT.

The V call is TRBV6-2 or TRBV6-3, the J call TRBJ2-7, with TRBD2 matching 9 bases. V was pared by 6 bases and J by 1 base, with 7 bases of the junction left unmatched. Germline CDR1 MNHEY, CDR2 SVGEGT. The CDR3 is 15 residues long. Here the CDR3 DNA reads TGTGCCAGCAGCCAGCGGACTAGCGCATCCTACGAGCAGTACTTC. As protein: CASSQRTSASYEQYF.

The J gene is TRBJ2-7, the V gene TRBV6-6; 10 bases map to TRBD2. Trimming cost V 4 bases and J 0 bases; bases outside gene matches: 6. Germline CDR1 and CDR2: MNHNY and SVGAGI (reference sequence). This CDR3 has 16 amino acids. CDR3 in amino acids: CASSFLAGGHSYEQYF. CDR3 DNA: TGTGCCAGCAGTTTTTTAGCGGGAGGCCACTCCTACGAGCAGTACTTC.

The CDR3 spells CASSQMTGDEQYF. Here the CDR3 DNA reads TGTGCCAGCAGCCAGATGACAGGGGACGAGCAGTACTTC. This chain uses TRBV12-3 or TRBV12-4 with TRBJ2-7; 8 bases are a match to TRBD1. With V trimmed by 6 bases and J by 5 bases, 6 bases remained unmatched. CDR3 length: 13 residues.

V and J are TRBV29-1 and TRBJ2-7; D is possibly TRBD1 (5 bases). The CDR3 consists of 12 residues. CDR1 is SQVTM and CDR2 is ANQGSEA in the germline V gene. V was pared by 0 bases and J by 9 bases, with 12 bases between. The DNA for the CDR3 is TGCAGCGTTGAAGAGGGGCCTAACGGGCAGTACTTC. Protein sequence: CSVEEGPNGQYF.

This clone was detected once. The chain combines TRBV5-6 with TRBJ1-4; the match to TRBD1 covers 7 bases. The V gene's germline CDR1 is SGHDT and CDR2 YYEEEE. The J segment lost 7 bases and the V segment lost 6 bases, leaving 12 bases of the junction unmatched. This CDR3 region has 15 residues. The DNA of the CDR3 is TGTGCCAGCACCAAAGTCAGGGGGGAGGCTGAAAAACTGTTTTTT. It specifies CASTKVRGEAEKLFF.

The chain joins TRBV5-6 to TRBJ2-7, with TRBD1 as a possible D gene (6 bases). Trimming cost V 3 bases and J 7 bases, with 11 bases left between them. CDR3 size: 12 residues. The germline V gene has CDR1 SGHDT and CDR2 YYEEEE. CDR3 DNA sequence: TGTGCCAGCAGCTCCCAGGGGATGGAGCAGTACTTC. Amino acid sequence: CASSSQGMEQYF.